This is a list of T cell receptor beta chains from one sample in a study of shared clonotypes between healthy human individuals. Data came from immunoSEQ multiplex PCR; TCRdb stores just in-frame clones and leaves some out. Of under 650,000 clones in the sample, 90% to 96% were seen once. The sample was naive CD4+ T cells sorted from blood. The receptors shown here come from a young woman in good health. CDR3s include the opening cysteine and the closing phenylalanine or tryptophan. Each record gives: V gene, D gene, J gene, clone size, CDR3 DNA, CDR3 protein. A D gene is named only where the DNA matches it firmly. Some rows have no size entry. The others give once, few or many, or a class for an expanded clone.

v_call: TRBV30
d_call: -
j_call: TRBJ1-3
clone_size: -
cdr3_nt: TGTGCCTGGGGATATTCCGGAAACACCATATATTTT
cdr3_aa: CAWGYSGNTIYF

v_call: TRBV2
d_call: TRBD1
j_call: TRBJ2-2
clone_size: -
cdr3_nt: TGTGCCAGCAGTGAATTCGGGACAGCTAACACCGGGGAGCTGTTTTTT
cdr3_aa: CASSEFGTANTGELFF

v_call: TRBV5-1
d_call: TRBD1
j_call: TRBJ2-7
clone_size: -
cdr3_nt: TGCGCCAGCAGCACGGGACAGGACCGCAGCTCCTACGAGCAGTACTTC
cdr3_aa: CASSTGQDRSSYEQYF

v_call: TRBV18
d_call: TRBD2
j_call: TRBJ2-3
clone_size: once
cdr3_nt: TGTGCCAGCTCACCACCCGGACTAGCGGGAACAGATACGCAGTATTTT
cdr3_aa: CASSPPGLAGTDTQYF

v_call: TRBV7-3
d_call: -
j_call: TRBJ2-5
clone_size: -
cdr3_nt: TGTGCCAGCAGCTTAGGGCAAGAAGAGACCCAGTACTTC
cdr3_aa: CASSLGQEETQYF

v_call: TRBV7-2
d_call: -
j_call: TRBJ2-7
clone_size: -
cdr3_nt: TGTGCCAGCAGCTTATGGGGGTACGAGCAGTACTTC
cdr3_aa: CASSLWGYEQYF

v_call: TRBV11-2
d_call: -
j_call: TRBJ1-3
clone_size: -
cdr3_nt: TGTGCCAGCAGCTTAGTCCCAGGATCTGGAAACACCATATATTTT
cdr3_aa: CASSLVPGSGNTIYF

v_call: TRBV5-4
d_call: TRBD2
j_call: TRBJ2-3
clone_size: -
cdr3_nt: TGTGCCAGCAGCTTCGTAGCGGGAGCCAAGGAAGATACGCAGTATTTT
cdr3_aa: CASSFVAGAKEDTQYF

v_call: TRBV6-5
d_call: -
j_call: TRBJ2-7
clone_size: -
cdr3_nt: TGTGCCAGCAGTTACAGGCGAGACTACTACGAGCAGTACTTC
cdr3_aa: CASSYRRDYYEQYF

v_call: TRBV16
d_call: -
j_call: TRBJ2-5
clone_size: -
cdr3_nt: TGTGCCAGCAGCCACATGGGACTCACGGAGACCCAGTACTTC
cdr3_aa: CASSHMGLTETQYF

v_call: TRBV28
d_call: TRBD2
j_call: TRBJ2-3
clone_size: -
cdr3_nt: TGTGCCAGCCTAGCGGGAGGAAAGACGCAGTATTTT
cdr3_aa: CASLAGGKTQYF

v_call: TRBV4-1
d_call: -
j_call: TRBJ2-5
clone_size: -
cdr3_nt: TGCGCCAGCAGCCAAGATGAGGCGACCCAGTACTTC
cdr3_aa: CASSQDEATQYF

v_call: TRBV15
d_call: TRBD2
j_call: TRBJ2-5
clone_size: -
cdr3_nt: TGTGCCACCAGCAGCTGGGGGGGAGGAGAGACCCAGTACTTC
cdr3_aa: CATSSWGGGETQYF

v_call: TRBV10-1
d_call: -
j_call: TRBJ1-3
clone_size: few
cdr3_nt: TGCGCCAGCAGCGACTCTGGAAACACCATATATTTT
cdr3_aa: CASSDSGNTIYF

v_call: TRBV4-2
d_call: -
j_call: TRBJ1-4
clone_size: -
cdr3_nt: TGTGCCAGCAGCCAAGCCGCGGACGCCGTGTATGAAAAACTGTTTTTT
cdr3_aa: CASSQAADAVYEKLFF

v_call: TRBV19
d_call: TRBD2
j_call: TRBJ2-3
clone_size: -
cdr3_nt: TGTGCCAGTAGTTCCAGGACTAGCTGGGCAGATACGCAGTATTTT
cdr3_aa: CASSSRTSWADTQYF

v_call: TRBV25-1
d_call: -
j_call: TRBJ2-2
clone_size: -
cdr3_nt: TGTGCCAGCAGTGATTCGGGGTACACCGGGGAGCTGTTTTTT
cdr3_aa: CASSDSGYTGELFF

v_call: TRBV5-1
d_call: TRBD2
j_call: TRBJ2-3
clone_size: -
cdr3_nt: TGCGCCAGCAGCTGGAGGACTAGCGGCACAGATACGCAGTATTTT
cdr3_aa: CASSWRTSGTDTQYF

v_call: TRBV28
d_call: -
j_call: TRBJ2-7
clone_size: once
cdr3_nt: TGTGCCAGCACCCCCGATGGTTCTGGGGCCGGGGAGCAGTACTTC
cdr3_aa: CASTPDGSGAGEQYF